This TCR beta chain was recovered during a study of blood T cell repertoires in COVID-19. The protocol was immunoSEQ multiplex PCR, while the TCRdb copy is restricted to in-frame clones and leaves out a portion. The sample holds roughly 40,000 clones, approximately 80% seen once. This clone was counted once. The germline gives CDR1 GTSNPN, CDR2 SVGIG (reference sequence). V lost 0 bases, J lost 7 bases, and 12 bases lay in between. This CDR3 spans 13 amino acids. The sequence was obtained from a human donor in a cohort sampled during active COVID-19. The rearrangement joins TRBV30 to TRBJ1-1; TRBD1 is a possible D gene (5 bases). The sequenced sample was peripheral blood. This CDR3 reads CAWSVGETSEAFF. CDR3 nucleotide sequence: TGTGCCTGGAGTGTAGGGGAAACCAGTGAAGCTTTCTTT.